This section outlines one T cell receptor (beta chain) sequence together with its context. These data originate in a study of blood T cell repertoires in COVID-19. Study summary: Samples taken during acute and convalescent COVID-19 were collected in the United States, Italy and Spain. PBMCs, B-cell-depleted T cells, or T cells were the source of the cDNA or gDNA that made up the material.

Per the original data handling: How many nucleated cells were present was estimated from reference gene primer amplification. Libraries were prepared by immunoSEQ multiplex PCR; TCRdb keeps only in-frame clonotypes and omits some of them. V and J calls and clone size are copied from that table; D and trimming were computed from the DNA. The data show 200,000 to 250,000 clones, about 89% seen once. Trimming removed 0 bases from V and 5 bases from J, with 9 bases in between. The CDR3 spans 14 residues. CDR1 SGHRS and CDR2 YFSETQ come from the germline V gene. This chain connects TRBV5-1 to TRBJ2-1; maybe TRBD1 (5 bases). Sample: peripheral blood. The TCR sequence derives from an older woman who had recovered from COVID-19. DNA for the CDR3: TGCGCCAGCAGCTTGGTATTACAGGACAATGAGCAGTTCTTC. Translating gives CASSLVLQDNEQFF.